This record concerns one TCR beta chain sequence. Its antigen remains unknown. This table comes from immunoSEQ multiplex PCR, and its TCRdb copy is limited to in-frame clones, with some not included. This sample has 1.4 million to 1.5 million clones, with around 97% found just once. The data belong to a study of shared clonotypes between healthy human individuals. Study summary: Each donor's CD8 memory used one plate, CD8 naive two, each CD4 subset three.

Germline CDR1 is SGHRS and CDR2 is YFSETQ. The CDR3 sequence is 18 residues long. Trimming cost V 1 base and J 3 bases; bases outside gene matches: 14. Negatively enriched CD4+ T cells were divided by CD45RA into naive and memory. Findings of the study overall: Shared across a handful of donors were around 4.7% of the naive CD4 clonotypes.

The material sequenced was naive CD4+ T cells sorted from blood. Subset indicated: CD45RA+ positively selected. The clonotype originates from a young man in good health. The chain employs TRBV5-1 and TRBJ2-7; 9 positions agree with TRBD2. The CDR3, as DNA: TGCGCCAGCAGCTTGAGTACACCTGGCGGACTAGCGCGCTACGAGCAGTACTTC. As protein: CASSLSTPGGLARYEQYF.